This T cell receptor (beta chain) was captured in a study of blood T cell repertoires in COVID-19. Study background: PBMCs, B-cell-depleted T cells, or T cells were the source of the cDNA or gDNA that made up the material.

Under the authors' procedure: Amplification of reference gene primers provided the estimated nucleated cell counts. The protocol was immunoSEQ multiplex PCR, while the TCRdb copy is restricted to in-frame clones and leaves out a portion. V, J and clone size are taken as reported in that table, and D and trimming were inferred from the DNA itself. The table includes 150,000 or so clones, 86% detected once. The germline V and J ends were trimmed by 8 bases and 4 bases, with 9 bases remaining between them. This CDR3 contains 12 residues. Germline lookup yields CDR1 SNHLY and CDR2 FYNNEI. The chain carries TRBV2 and TRBJ1-5; D is undetermined. Specimen: peripheral blood. This receptor was taken from a man aged 18 to 30 with acute or convalescent COVID-19. The CDR3 region has the DNA TGTGCCAGCTCACGGGGAAATCAGCCCCAGCATTTT. Translated, it gives CASSRGNQPQHF.